This T cell receptor (beta chain) was observed in a study of blood T cell repertoires in COVID-19. Study background: Sample material is recorded as cDNA or gDNA derived from T cells, B-cell-depleted T cells, or PBMCs.

J gave up 5 bases and V 5 bases, and 13 bases lay outside the gene matches. Germline V gene sequence: CDR1 MNHEY, CDR2 SVGEGT. CDR3 length: 16 residues. Original analysis: Estimates of nucleated cell counts were drawn from the amplification of reference gene primers. Produced via immunoSEQ multiplex PCR; TCRdb's table is partial and in-frame only. V and J calls and clone size are given by that table; D and trimming were obtained from the DNA. The data show roughly 62,000 clones, with roughly 80% seen just once and over 15% held by the top ten. The receptor's source is a man between 60 and 75 years old with acute or convalescent COVID-19. The chain links TRBV6-2 or TRBV6-3 to TRBJ2-5; 8 bases align to TRBD2. The source material was peripheral blood. The CDR3: CASSPGRLATAETQYF. Here the CDR3 DNA reads TGTGCCAGCAGTCCAGGCCGACTAGCGACGGCGGAGACCCAGTACTTC.